The 20 T cell receptor beta chains given below trace back to one sample, sequenced in a study of T cell responses to AZD1222 COVID-19 vaccine. This table comes from immunoSEQ multiplex PCR, and its TCRdb copy is limited to in-frame clones, with some not included. The repertoire has approximately 100,000 clones, 89% of them found once; the top ten carry about 19%. The specimen comprised peripheral blood, sampled on day 0 of AZD1222 vaccination. The receptors originated from an adult in good health.

V and J are TRBV2 and TRBJ2-1; 7 nucleotides line up with TRBD1. CDR1 is SNHLY and CDR2 is FYNNEI in the germline V gene. The V segment lost 8 bases and the J segment 7 bases; nucleotides outside the gene matches: 2. The CDR3 covers 11 residues. CDR3 DNA: TGTGCCAGCGGGACAGAGAATGAGCAGTTCTTC. It translates to CASGTENEQFF.

J is TRBJ2-7 and V is TRBV24-1, with 7 bases lining up with TRBD1. Trimming at V came to 9 bases and at J to 7 bases, leaving 11 bases not matched to a gene. The CDR3 consists of 13 residues. Germline CDR1 and CDR2: KGHDR and SFDVKD. CDR3 sequence (DNA): TGTGCCACCCAGGTCAGGGGGTCGGGGGAGCAGTACTTC. This gives the protein CATQVRGSGEQYF.

The V and J genes are TRBV19 and TRBJ1-4; D gene uncertain. Germline assignment: CDR1 LNHDA and CDR2 SQIVND (reference sequence). CDR3 size: 14 residues. The V end lost 7 bases, the J end lost 3 bases, and 12 bases lay between the germline ends. CDR3 sequence: CASIGRQPNEKLFF. The CDR3 coding sequence is TGTGCCAGTATCGGGCGGCAGCCTAATGAAAAACTGTTTTTT.

This rearrangement joins TRBV16 to TRBJ1-1, with 8 bases matching TRBD1. Germline values: CDR1 KGHSY, CDR2 FQNENV. The CDR3 covers 12 residues. Trimming removed 4 bases from V and 14 bases from J; junction bases left unmatched: 9. CDR3 region: CASSPPDRVVFF. The DNA for the CDR3 is TGTGCCAGCAGCCCTCCGGACAGGGTAGTATTCTTT.

The chain couples TRBV30 to TRBJ2-3, with 11 nucleotides matching TRBD1. CDR1 is GTSNPN and CDR2 is SVGIG in the germline V gene (reference sequence). V gave up 2 bases and J gave up 6 bases; unmatched junction bases: 4. This CDR3 has 14 residues. The CDR3: CAWSRGQGADTQYF. The CDR3 DNA follows: TGTGCCTGGAGTCGCGGACAGGGGGCGGATACGCAGTATTTT. Drawing the rest from reference TRBV30 and TRBJ2-3, the complete variable domain is SQTIHQWPATLVQPVGSPLSLECTVEGTSNPNLYWYRQAAGRGLQLLFYSVGIGQISSEVPQNLSASRPQDRQFILSSKKLLLSDSGFYLCAWSRGQGADTQYFGPGTRLTVL.

The chain is built from TRBV15 and TRBJ2-1, with D possibly being TRBD2 (6 bases). The length of the CDR3 is 14 residues. Trimming stripped 2 bases from V and 4 bases from J, with 9 bases between. From germline, CDR1 is LNHNV and CDR2 YYDKDF (reference sequence). For the CDR3, the DNA is TGTGCCACCAGCAGACGGGGGTTATACAATGAGCAGTTCTTC. Its translation is CATSRRGLYNEQFF.

The chain carries TRBV7-9 and TRBJ2-3, with D unresolved. Trimming removed 2 bases at V and 2 bases at J, with 8 bases between. The CDR3 spans 14 residues. Germline V gene sequence: CDR1 SEHNR, CDR2 FQNEAQ (reference sequence). CDR3: CASSLLEFTDTQYF. DNA of the CDR3: TGTGCCAGCAGCTTACTAGAGTTCACAGATACGCAGTATTTT.

The chain recombines TRBV6-5 with TRBJ1-5, with TRBD1 identical over 7 bases. The germline CDR1 and CDR2 sequences are MNHEY and SVGAGI. Unmatched junction bases numbered 11, after V lost 6 bases and J lost 6 bases. This CDR3 spans 15 amino acids. The CDR3 DNA follows: TGTGCCAGCAGCAGTGACAGGGCAGCAGGTCAGCCCCAGCATTTT. Its translation is CASSSDRAAGQPQHF.

V and J are TRBV27 and TRBJ1-5, with D possibly matching TRBD1 (5 bases). The CDR3 sequence is 18 residues long. Germline V gene sequence: CDR1 MNHEY, CDR2 SMNVEV (reference sequence). V lost 4 bases and J lost 3, with 22 bases in between. The DNA for the CDR3 is TGTGCCAGCAGTTCCCTCGACAAGGGGCTTAGTGTCAATCAGCCCCAGCATTTT. It encodes CASSSLDKGLSVNQPQHF.

The chain uses TRBV5-6 and TRBJ2-7; perhaps D is TRBD1 or TRBD2 (5 bases each). Germline-derived CDR1 and CDR2 are SGHDT and YYEEEE. The CDR3 sequence is 12 residues long. The V and J ends lost 4 bases and 6 bases respectively, with 11 bases between them. CDR3 nucleotides: TGTGCCAGCAGCCTCGGGACCCTCGAGCAGTACTTC. Protein product: CASSLGTLEQYF.

This chain connects TRBV5-4 to TRBJ1-1; no definite D call. In germline, CDR1 is SGHNT, CDR2 YYREEE (reference sequence). The V end lost 1 base, the J end lost 1 base, and 8 bases lay between the germline ends. CDR3 size: 14 residues. CDR3 nucleotide sequence: TGTGCCAGCAGCTTGACAGTCCGGAACACTGAAGCTTTCTTT. Residues: CASSLTVRNTEAFF.

This clone was seen a single time. The V call is TRBV5-1, the J call TRBJ1-2, with D possibly being TRBD1 (6 bases). CDR1 is SGHRS and CDR2 is YFSETQ in the germline V gene. V lost 1 base and J lost 6, with 16 bases in between. The CDR3 runs 15 residues. The DNA of the CDR3 is TGCGCCAGCAGCTTGACAGGGCCGCCTCGTGATGGCTACACCTTC. Encoded protein: CASSLTGPPRDGYTF.

This clone came up once. The chain uses TRBV27 and TRBJ2-1, with 7 bases aligning to TRBD1. This CDR3 spans 14 amino acids. Germline V lookup: CDR1 MNHEY, CDR2 SMNVEV (reference sequence). After removal of 5 bases from V and 1 base from J, the junction contained 2 bases not matched to a gene. CDR3 DNA sequence: TGTGCCAGCAGTCCGACAGGGTCCTACAATGAGCAGTTCTTC. Protein sequence: CASSPTGSYNEQFF.

The chain combines TRBV27 with TRBJ1-1; 9 bases agree with TRBD1. This CDR3 contains 18 residues. V dropped 3 bases and J dropped 0; count of bases not matched to a gene: 11. The V gene's germline CDR1 is MNHEY and CDR2 SMNVEV (reference sequence). Here the CDR3 DNA reads TGTGCCAGCAGTTTCTCCGGGACAGGGTATACCTTGAACACTGAAGCTTTCTTT. Translation gives CASSFSGTGYTLNTEAFF.

The CDR3 DNA sequence: TGTGCCAGCAGTTACAGGGGAGGGGGGACTGAAGCTTTCTTT. Translation: CASSYRGGGTEAFF. V usage is TRBV6-2 or TRBV6-3 and J usage is TRBJ1-1; a weak D match, TRBD1 (6 bases). Germline assignment: CDR1 MNHEY and CDR2 SVGEGT. This CDR3 spans 14 amino acids. V dropped 2 bases and J dropped 5 bases, with 12 bases sitting between them.

The CDR3 DNA reads as TGTGCCTGGAGACAAAGGGAGCTGTTTTTT. Translated: CAWRQRELFF. The chain uses TRBV30 and TRBJ2-2; D not resolved. The CDR3 covers 10 residues. Germline V gene sequence: CDR1 GTSNPN, CDR2 SVGIG (reference sequence). V lost 3 bases to trimming and J lost 9 bases, with 5 bases between them.

The gene calls are TRBV2 and TRBJ1-5, with 7 bases fitting TRBD1. Germline CDR1 SNHLY, CDR2 FYNNEI. The V segment lost 4 bases and the J segment 5 bases; nucleotides outside the gene matches: 5. This CDR3 region has 14 residues. In nucleotides, the CDR3 is TGTGCCAGCAGTGGGGACAGCAAATATCAGCCCCAGCATTTT. Its protein product is CASSGDSKYQPQHF.

This clone has just one count. V and J are TRBV7-3 and TRBJ1-6; D gene ambiguous. Per the germline V gene, CDR1 is SGHTA and CDR2 is FQGTGA. The length of the CDR3 is 13 residues. V was trimmed by 8 bases and J by 13 bases, leaving 18 bases between them. CDR3 sequence (DNA): TGTGCCAGCCACCTCAGCAGCTTTCAGCCCCTCCACTTT. It yields the protein CASHLSSFQPLHF.

This chain links TRBV4-1 with TRBJ1-2; a weak D match, TRBD1 (6 bases). Trimming took 1 base from V and 5 from J, leaving 11 bases between them. Per the germline V gene, CDR1 is MGHRA and CDR2 is YSYEKL. The CDR3 has 14 amino acids. CDR3 in DNA: TGCGCCAGCAGCCAAGGAACAGGGTCGTATGGCTACACCTTC. This sequence encodes CASSQGTGSYGYTF.

The chain recombines TRBV6-5 with TRBJ2-5; D is uncertain. Trimming removed 0 bases at V and 6 bases at J, with 14 bases between. In germline, CDR1 is MNHEY, CDR2 SVGAGI. This CDR3 is 15 amino acids long. DNA for the CDR3: TGTGCCAGCAGTTACTCAGAAGGTCGCATCCAGACCCAGTACTTC. Amino acids: CASSYSEGRIQTQYF.